The sequence of this TCR beta chain was determined in a study of T cells in Graves' hyperthyroidism and ophthalmopathy. Amplification yielded TCR beta CDR3 regions, with RNA transcripts as the source. First-round RT-PCR with HTBI primers amplified the TCR CDR3 region. TCRdb independently ran MiXCR on the multiplex PCR reads; one entry per CDR3 protein. The sample lists a few hundred thousand distinct CDR3 sequences; around 14% were seen once. This CDR3 contains 17 residues. Trimming shortened V by 1 base and J by 3 bases, and 17 bases separated the two germline ends. Germline-derived CDR1 and CDR2 are SGHTA and FQGNSA. This clonotype appeared many times.

The origin of this receptor is a young woman with Graves' hyperthyroidism. The chain links TRBV7-2 to TRBJ2-3; TRBD2 might be the D (6 bases). The sample taken for sequencing was blood. The CDR3 bases are TGTGCCAGCAGCTTAGACTCGCGGGCCCGGGGGACAGATACGCAGTATTTT. Its translation: CASSLDSRARGTDTQYF.